These 9 T cell receptor beta chains share one sample of origin, sequenced in a study of blood T cell repertoires in COVID-19. Only in-frame clones appear in the TCRdb table, and some are missing; sequencing was by immunoSEQ multiplex PCR. This sample carries 200,000 to 250,000 clones, 86% of them seen once, and the ten largest clones take 3% to 4%. The sequencing sample was made of PBMCs or T cells enriched from blood (not recorded which). The receptors shown here come from a woman between 35 and 50 years old with acute COVID-19.

The chain links TRBV7-6 to TRBJ1-6; TRBD1 might be the D (6 bases). Germline values: CDR1 SGHVS, CDR2 FNYEAQ. V was pared by 2 bases and J by 7 bases, with 12 bases between. The CDR3 runs to 15 residues. The CDR3: CASSLKIQGNSPLHF. Here the CDR3 DNA reads TGTGCCAGCAGCTTAAAGATACAGGGAAATTCACCCCTCCACTTT.

The rearrangement links TRBV15 to TRBJ1-3; D is ambiguous. Trimming left V 2 bases short and J 1 base short, with 9 bases between. In germline, CDR1 is LNHNV, CDR2 YYDKDF (reference sequence). CDR3 length equals 15 residues. The CDR3 nucleotides are TGTGCCACCAGCAGAATCACAGAGTCTGGAAACACCATATATTTT. Amino acid sequence: CATSRITESGNTIYF.

The chain links TRBV5-5 to TRBJ2-7, with D hard to call. CDR1 SGHKS and CDR2 YYEKEE come from the germline V gene (reference sequence). The CDR3 is made up of 13 amino acids. The V gene lost 0 bases and the J gene lost 2 bases, with 6 bases spanning the gap. The CDR3 here is CASSLGSAYEQYF. The CDR3 coding sequence is TGTGCCAGCAGCTTGGGTTCGGCCTACGAGCAGTACTTC.

This chain's CDR3 is CSADIGIGDTQYF. The CDR3 nucleotides read TGCAGCGCCGACATTGGTATTGGAGATACGCAGTATTTT. The rearrangement links TRBV29-1 to TRBJ2-3; no firm D call. V was shortened by 7 bases and J by 5 bases, with 16 bases between the two germline ends. The CDR3 extends over 13 amino acids. The V gene's germline CDR1 is SQVTM and CDR2 ANQGSEA.

The gene calls are TRBV11-2 and TRBJ2-1; TRBD2 aligns across 9 bases. The V and J ends lost 5 bases and 6 bases, in that order; junction bases with no gene match: 5. The CDR3 length is 14 residues. CDR1 is SGHAT, CDR2 FQNNGV, per germline. The CDR3 here is CASSDLSGSNEQFF. CDR3 sequence (DNA): TGTGCCAGCAGCGACCTTAGCGGGAGCAATGAGCAGTTCTTC. Using reference TRBV11-2 and TRBJ2-1 for the parts outside the CDR3, the full variable domain is EAGVAQSPRYKIIEKRQSVAFWCNPISGHATLYWYQQILGQGPKLLIQFQNNGVVDDSQLPKDRFSAERLKGVDSTLKIQPAKLEDSAVYLCASSDLSGSNEQFFGPGTRLTVL.

The chain joins TRBV19 to TRBJ2-7; 7 bases line up with TRBD2. CDR3 length: 14 residues. Trimming at V came to 6 bases and at J to 1 base, leaving 6 bases not matched to a gene. Germline CDR1 and CDR2: LNHDA and SQIVND (reference sequence). The CDR3: CASSPQRGSYEQYF. The CDR3 bases are TGTGCCAGTAGCCCACAGCGGGGTTCCTACGAGCAGTACTTC.

The chain has TRBV27 and TRBJ1-5; 8 bases are a match to TRBD1. This CDR3 has 15 residues. V was pared by 6 bases and J by 2 bases, with 6 bases of the junction left unmatched. Per germline, CDR1 MNHEY and CDR2 SMNVEV (reference sequence). The CDR3 region is CASSRSTGGNQPQHF. The CDR3 DNA reads TGTGCCAGCAGCCGATCGACAGGGGGCAATCAGCCCCAGCATTTT.

DNA of the CDR3: TGTGCCAGCAGCCAAGTTGGGGCCATACGGTACTATAATTCACCCCTCCACTTT. It translates to CASSQVGAIRYYNSPLHF. The genes are TRBV4-2 and TRBJ1-6, with D possibly matching TRBD1 (5 bases). V shed 1 base and J shed 3 bases, with 16 bases lying between them. CDR1 and CDR2 from the germline V gene are LGHNA and YNFKEQ. This CDR3 has 18 amino acids.

V and J are TRBV24-1 and TRBJ2-2; D perhaps matches TRBD1 (6 bases). CDR1 and CDR2 (germline): KGHDR, SFDVKD. The CDR3 loop spans 15 amino acids. The V end was cut by 10 bases, the J end by 0 bases, with 14 bases between. CDR3 DNA sequence: TGTGCCACAGGGACATTCCTGGCGAACACCGGGGAGCTGTTTTTT. It encodes CATGTFLANTGELFF.